The rows below give T cell receptor beta chains drawn from one sample of a study of cytomegalovirus exposure and HLA in healthy donors. Sequenced by immunoSEQ multiplex PCR; TCRdb stores in-frame clones only, minus some. The data show under 140,000 clones, with around 90% seen just once and about 2% held by the top ten. The material sequenced was PBMCs. The receptors were gathered from a woman aged 18-30 years in good health and CMV-seronegative. Each CDR3 is given with its conserved first and last residue. A D gene is named only where the DNA matches it firmly. Expanded clones are given a class, and other clones once, few, many or no size at all.

clone_size	d_call	j_call	v_call	cdr3_length	cdr3_nt	cdr3_aa
once	TRBD2	TRBJ2-7	TRBV7-2	15	TGTGCCAGCAGCTTAGGCCTAGCGGGGGTCCTCGAGCAGTACTTC	CASSLGLAGVLEQYF
NA	NA	TRBJ1-1	TRBV7-3	16	TGTGCCAGCAGCCCCTCCGCGGGGTTGGCGAACACTGAAGCTTTCTTT	CASSPSAGLANTEAFF
NA	NA	TRBJ2-5	TRBV28	14	TGTGCCAGCAGTACTGACGGCAGGGAAGCGACCCAGTACTTC	CASSTDGREATQYF
NA	TRBD1	TRBJ2-7	TRBV2	14	TGTGCCAGCAGGACAGGGGGACTCTCCTACGAGCAGTACTTC	CASRTGGLSYEQYF
NA	NA	TRBJ2-5	TRBV7-2	13	TGTGCCAGCAGCTTAATGTTCGGGGAGACCCAGTACTTC	CASSLMFGETQYF
NA	TRBD2	TRBJ2-1	TRBV9	16	TGTGCCAGCAGCGAGCCCCGGGCTAGCGGTTACAATGAGCAGTTCTTC	CASSEPRASGYNEQFF
NA	NA	TRBJ1-6	TRBV7-2	13	TGTGCCAGCAGCTCAGGGGTAGTGTCACCCCTCCACTTT	CASSSGVVSPLHF
NA	NA	TRBJ1-3	TRBV27	15	TGTGCCAGCAAAAGGACTCGGAGCTCTGGAAACACCATATATTTT	CASKRTRSSGNTIYF
NA	NA	TRBJ2-7	TRBV11-1	15	TGTGCCAGCAGCTTAGGGATTGCAGGGGCTTCGGAGCAGTACTTC	CASSLGIAGASEQYF
once	TRBD1	TRBJ1-3	TRBV4-2	17	TGTGCCAGCAGCCAAGATCAAACAACAGGGGGTGGAAACACCATATATTTT	CASSQDQTTGGGNTIYF
NA	NA	TRBJ2-5	TRBV5-1	11	TGCGCCAGGCCATCAGAAGAGACCCAGTACTTC	CARPSEETQYF
NA	NA	TRBJ1-4	TRBV6-8	15	TGTGCCAGCAGTTACTTGGGACACGTTAATGAAAAACTGTTTTTT	CASSYLGHVNEKLFF
few	NA	TRBJ1-6	TRBV2	14	TGTGCCAGCGTGACCGGCGGCGATTTTTCACCCCTCCACTTT	CASVTGGDFSPLHF
few	TRBD1	TRBJ1-6	TRBV5-1	14	TGCGCCAGCAGCTTACAGGGGTATAATTCACCCCTCCACTTT	CASSLQGYNSPLHF
NA	TRBD1	TRBJ1-1	TRBV19	15	TGTGCCAGTAGTTTCCGACAGGGGAGGAACACTGAAGCTTTCTTT	CASSFRQGRNTEAFF
NA	NA	TRBJ2-2	TRBV7-2	13	TGTGCCAGCAGCTCCAGCGTTAACGGGGAGCTGTTTTTT	CASSSSVNGELFF
NA	NA	TRBJ2-3	TRBV5-6	15	TGTGCCAGCAGCCACCTACAGAGTAGCACAGATACGCAGTATTTT	CASSHLQSSTDTQYF
NA	TRBD1	TRBJ2-1	TRBV7-9	16	TGTGCCAGCAGCTTAGGCCGGGACAGGGGGCCACATGAGCAGTTCTTC	CASSLGRDRGPHEQFF
NA	NA	TRBJ1-3	TRBV4-1	13	TGCGCCAGCAGCGGGACGACAGGAGACACCATATATTTT	CASSGTTGDTIYF
NA	TRBD1	TRBJ1-5	TRBV28	15	TGTGCCAGCAGAAACAGGGGGCGAGGAAATCAGCCCCAGCATTTT	CASRNRGRGNQPQHF
NA	NA	TRBJ2-5	TRBV28	14	TGTGCCAGCCTCTCGGGGGGCGCGGGGGAGACCCAGTACTTC	CASLSGGAGETQYF
few	NA	TRBJ1-2	TRBV30	13	TGTGCCTGGGTTGGAGGGTATCCTAGTGGCTACACCTTC	CAWVGGYPSGYTF
NA	NA	TRBJ2-7	TRBV27	14	TGTGCCAGCAATCGGGGCGGACAGTCCTACGAGCAGTACTTC	CASNRGGQSYEQYF
NA	TRBD1	TRBJ2-1	TRBV15	17	TGTGCCACCAATCGGGACAGAGAAGCCAGCTCCTACAATGAGCAGTTCTTC	CATNRDREASSYNEQFF
NA	NA	TRBJ1-4	TRBV4-3	15	TGCGCCAGCAGCCAAGCGGCGGGGGCTAGTGAAAAACTGTTTTTT	CASSQAAGASEKLFF
NA	TRBD1	TRBJ2-1	TRBV18	13	TGTGCCAGCTCAATACAGGGGGGTAATGAGCAGTTCTTC	CASSIQGGNEQFF
NA	TRBD1	TRBJ1-4	TRBV29-1	14	TGCAGCGTTGAACCGGGACAGCTTAATGAAAAACTGTTTTTT	CSVEPGQLNEKLFF
NA	TRBD2	TRBJ2-7	TRBV28	16	TGTGCCAGCAGTCTGGGACTAGCGGGTCCCTCCTACGAGCAGTACTTC	CASSLGLAGPSYEQYF
NA	TRBD1	TRBJ1-2	TRBV28	13	TGTGCCAGCACCCAGGGGGGTAACTATGGCTACACCTTC	CASTQGGNYGYTF
NA	TRBD2	TRBJ2-3	TRBV12-5	15	TGTGCTAGTGGCCTTCTAGCGGTCCTCAAGGATACGCAGTATTTT	CASGLLAVLKDTQYF
NA	NA	TRBJ1-1	TRBV4-1	16	TGCGCCAGCAGCCAAGATGTTGGGGGCTTGAACACTGAAGCTTTCTTT	CASSQDVGGLNTEAFF
once	NA	TRBJ2-7	TRBV18	13	TGTGCCAGCTCACGTCCCGGGACACGCGAGCAGTACTTC	CASSRPGTREQYF
NA	TRBD1	TRBJ1-2	TRBV7-9	14	TGTGCCAGCAGCTTAATCGGACAGGGAGTGGGCTACACCTTC	CASSLIGQGVGYTF
NA	NA	TRBJ2-5	TRBV14	12	TGTGCCAGCAGCCAAGTGAGGGAGACCCAGTACTTC	CASSQVRETQYF
NA	TRBD1	TRBJ2-1	TRBV19	13	TGTGCCAGTAGGGGCAGGGGGTACAATGAGCAGTTCTTC	CASRGRGYNEQFF
NA	TRBD1	TRBJ2-5	TRBV9	14	TGTGCCAGCAGCGGGACAGGGATCGCAGAGACCCAGTACTTC	CASSGTGIAETQYF
NA	TRBD2	TRBJ2-1	TRBV2	15	TGTGCCAGCACCGATCCTAGCGGGAGTTTAGATGAGCAGTTCTTC	CASTDPSGSLDEQFF
NA	NA	TRBJ1-1	TRBV30	13	TGTGCCTGGAGTGGCGGGACTACAGGGAAGGCTTTCTTT	CAWSGGTTGKAFF
NA	NA	TRBJ2-5	TRBV21-1	12	TGTGCCAGCAGCAATGGAGAAGAGACCCAGTACTTC	CASSNGEETQYF
NA	TRBD1	TRBJ2-3	TRBV5-1	14	TGCGCCAGCAGCTCGGGACAGGGCACAGATACGCAGTATTTT	CASSSGQGTDTQYF
NA	NA	TRBJ2-2	TRBV5-4	14	TGTGCCAGCAGCTTGTCGTCGGTTAACGGGGAGCTGTTTTTT	CASSLSSVNGELFF
NA	TRBD1	TRBJ1-5	TRBV4-1	16	TGCGCCAGCAGCCAAGAAAGGACAGGGGGGAGTCAGCCCCAGCATTTT	CASSQERTGGSQPQHF
NA	TRBD1	TRBJ1-1	TRBV5-4	14	TGTGCCAGCAGCATCCGGGACAGGGGCCCTGAAGCTTTCTTT	CASSIRDRGPEAFF
NA	NA	TRBJ1-2	TRBV6-5	13	TGTGCCAGCAGCACAGGTGGCTACGGGGGCTACACCTTC	CASSTGGYGGYTF
NA	TRBD1	TRBJ2-3	TRBV30	15	TGTGCCTGGAGGAGGGGACAGGGCGTAGCAGATACGCAGTATTTT	CAWRRGQGVADTQYF
NA	NA	TRBJ2-5	TRBV5-1	15	TGCGCCAGCAGCTTGAGAACAGGGAGGGGGGAGACCCAGTACTTC	CASSLRTGRGETQYF
NA	TRBD2	TRBJ2-1	TRBV11-2	17	TGTGCCAGCAGCTCGAGAGTGGTGGCGGGAGGCGTCAATGAGCAGTTCTTC	CASSSRVVAGGVNEQFF
NA	NA	TRBJ1-5	TRBV21-1	15	TGTGCCAGCAGCTGCCGGAACAGGGGGTCTCAGCCCCAGCATTTT	CASSCRNRGSQPQHF
NA	NA	TRBJ2-7	TRBV6-6	12	TGTGCCAGCAGTTACTCTGACAACGAGCAGTACTTC	CASSYSDNEQYF